This T cell receptor beta chain was sequenced during a study of blood T cell repertoires in COVID-19. Assay used: immunoSEQ multiplex PCR; TCRdb lists only in-frame clones, some missing. The table lists 170,000 or so clones, 85% to 90% of them singletons. CDR3 length: 15 residues. Germline CDR1 reads MNHNY; CDR2 reads SVGAGI (reference sequence). Trimming pared 2 bases from V and 8 bases from J, leaving 15 bases between. J is TRBJ1-4 and V is TRBV6-6; TRBD1 is a possible D gene (5 bases). The sequencing input was peripheral blood. This clonotype originated in a man aged 35 to 55 with active or convalescent COVID-19. In DNA form, the CDR3 reads TGTGCCAGCAGTTACCTACTGCGGGGGGAAGAAAAACTGTTTTTT. Translated: CASSYLLRGEEKLFF.